This is a list of T cell receptor beta chains from one sample in a study of spatial heterogeneity in lung cancer. TCRdb itself ran the 5' RACE reads through MiXCR, one entry per CDR3 protein. The repertoire consists of around 26,000 distinct CDR3 sequences, with 6.5% to 8% occurring once and the leading ten covering 14%. This material consisted of PBMCs, taken at surgery. These receptor sequences come from a male donor with early-stage non-small cell lung cancer. Both conserved end residues are part of each CDR3. Fields, in order: V gene, J gene, D gene, clone size, CDR3 DNA, CDR3 protein. A D gene is named only where the DNA matches it firmly. For some rows the clone size is stated as once, few or many, or as a class when expanded; others skip it.

>TRBV12-3/TRBV12-4|TRBJ2-1|TRBD2|many
TGTGCCAGCAGTTCATGGGGGAGGGATTACAATGAGCAGTTCTTC
CASSSWGRDYNEQFF
>TRBV7-2|TRBJ1-2|TRBD1|few
TGTGCCAGCAGCTTAGTGGGACAGGGGGCGCAGAACTATGGCTACACCTTC
CASSLVGQGAQNYGYTF
>TRBV12-5|TRBJ2-1|TRBD2|many
TGTGCTAGTGGCCGATTAGCGGGGGGCAATGAGCAGTTCTTC
CASGRLAGGNEQFF
>TRBV5-1|TRBJ1-4|NA|few
TGCGCCAGCAGCCGCCGCCCAGGATCAACTAATGAAAAACTGTTTTTT
CASSRRPGSTNEKLFF
>TRBV5-1|TRBJ2-1|TRBD1|many
TGCGCCAGCGCGCGAGACAGGGCGAGTGAGCAGTTCTTC
CASARDRASEQFF
>TRBV10-3|TRBJ1-3|NA|few
TGTGCCATCAGTGGAGCCGGCAGCCCGAGCGGAAACACCATATATTTT
CAISGAGSPSGNTIYF
>TRBV9|TRBJ2-1|TRBD2|many
TGTGCCAGCAGCGGACTAGCGGGAGTTCCTAATGAGCAGTTCTTC
CASSGLAGVPNEQFF
>TRBV10-3|TRBJ1-2|TRBD1|many
TGTGCCACTTGGGACAGGGGAAATGGCTACACCTTC
CATWDRGNGYTF
>TRBV20-1|TRBJ2-5|NA|many
TGCAGTGCTAGAGACTACGGCCGGGGGCAAGAGACCCAGTACTTC
CSARDYGRGQETQYF
>TRBV9|TRBJ1-6|TRBD1|many
TGTGCCAGCAGCGTAGGAGGGGACAGAAATTCACCCCTCCACTTT
CASSVGGDRNSPLHF
>TRBV20-1|TRBJ2-3|TRBD2|many
TGCAGTCTGCGGACTAGCTATTCGGATACGCAGTATTTT
CSLRTSYSDTQYF
>TRBV27|TRBJ1-1|TRBD1|few
TGTGCCAGCAGTTGGACAGGCATGAACACTGAAGCTTTCTTT
CASSWTGMNTEAFF
>TRBV7-2|TRBJ1-6|NA|few
TGTGCCAGCAGCTTAATGGGACACGATAATTCACCCCTCCACTTT
CASSLMGHDNSPLHF
>TRBV20-1|TRBJ2-3|NA|few
TGCAGTGCTCCCGAGCGACAGCGGTTCACAGATACGCAGTATTTT
CSAPERQRFTDTQYF
>TRBV10-3|TRBJ1-6|NA|many
TGTGCCATCAGTGAGGGGACTAATAATTCACCCCTCCACTTT
CAISEGTNNSPLHF
>TRBV27|TRBJ2-7|TRBD1|NA
TGTGCCAGCAGTCAATTGGACAGGGGCCTCGAGCAGTACTTC
CASSQLDRGLEQYF
>TRBV5-1|TRBJ1-2|NA|many
TGCGCCAGCAGCTTAAGTGGGGGCGACTATGGCTACACCTTC
CASSLSGGDYGYTF
>TRBV6-1|TRBJ1-1|NA|many
TGTGCCAGCAGTAAAGGGCCGGCCACTGAAGCTTTCTTT
CASSKGPATEAFF